The text below deals with one T cell receptor (beta chain). What it binds is not known. The PCR used 60 Vbeta and 13 Jbeta primers. The table came from immunoSEQ multiplex PCR; TCRdb's copy has only in-frame clones and leaves some out. The sample records 150,000 or so clones, over 75% being singletons. The junction had 2 bases not matched to a gene; V was cut back by 6 bases and J by 6 bases. Germline-derived CDR1 and CDR2 are SQVTM and ANQGSEA. This CDR3 comprises 11 residues. These data are taken from a study of cytomegalovirus exposure and HLA in healthy donors. Whole-study results and caveats: Published work reported that the classifier diagnosed cytomegalovirus status with high specificity and sensitivity. TRBV6-2, TRBV6-3 and some other V segments were unresolvable in 87-base-pair reads. For TCR beta chains, V- and J-gene trimming was later linked to a missense DCLRE1C variant.

The V gene is TRBV29-1, the J gene TRBJ2-7; 10 bases line up with TRBD1. What was sequenced was PBMCs. The receptor comes from a woman aged 25-40 years in good health and CMV-seronegative. CDR3 region: CSVDRGGEQYF. The CDR3 coding sequence is TGCAGCGTGGACAGGGGGGGCGAGCAGTACTTC.